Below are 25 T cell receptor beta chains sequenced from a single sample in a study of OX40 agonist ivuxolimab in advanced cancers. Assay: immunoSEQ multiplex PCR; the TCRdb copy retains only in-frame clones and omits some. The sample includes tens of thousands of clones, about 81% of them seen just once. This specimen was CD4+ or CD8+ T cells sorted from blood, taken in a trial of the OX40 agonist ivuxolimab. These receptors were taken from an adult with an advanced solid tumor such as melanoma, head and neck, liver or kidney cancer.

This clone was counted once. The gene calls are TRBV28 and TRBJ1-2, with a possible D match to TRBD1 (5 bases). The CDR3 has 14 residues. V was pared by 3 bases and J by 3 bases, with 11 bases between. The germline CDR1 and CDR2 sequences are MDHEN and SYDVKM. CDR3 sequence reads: CASSLGGADYGYTF. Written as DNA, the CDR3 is TGTGCCAGCAGTTTGGGAGGGGCCGACTATGGCTACACCTTC.

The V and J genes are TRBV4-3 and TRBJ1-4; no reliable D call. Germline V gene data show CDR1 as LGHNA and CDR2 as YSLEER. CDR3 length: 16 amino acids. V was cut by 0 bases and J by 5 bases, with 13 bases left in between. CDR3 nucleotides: TGCGCCAGCAGCCAAGATTGGAGGGTTGGGAATGAAAAACTGTTTTTT. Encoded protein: CASSQDWRVGNEKLFF.

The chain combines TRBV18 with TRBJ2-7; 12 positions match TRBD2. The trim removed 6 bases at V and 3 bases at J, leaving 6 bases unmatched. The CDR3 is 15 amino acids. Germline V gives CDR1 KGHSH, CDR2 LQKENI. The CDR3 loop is CASSPGTSGFYEQYF. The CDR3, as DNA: TGTGCCAGCTCGCCCGGGACTAGCGGGTTCTACGAGCAGTACTTC. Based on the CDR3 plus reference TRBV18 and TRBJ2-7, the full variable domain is NAGVMQNPRHLVRRRGQEARLRCSPMKGHSHVYWYRQLPEEGLKFMVYLQKENIIDESGMPKERFSAEFPKEGPSILRIQQVVRGDSAAYFCASSPGTSGFYEQYFGPGTRLTVT.

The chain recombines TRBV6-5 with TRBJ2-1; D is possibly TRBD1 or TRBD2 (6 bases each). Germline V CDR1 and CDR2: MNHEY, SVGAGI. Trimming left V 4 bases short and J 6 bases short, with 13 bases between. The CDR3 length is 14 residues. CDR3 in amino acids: CASSFGGTSNEQFF. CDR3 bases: TGTGCCAGCAGTTTCGGGGGCACGAGCAATGAGCAGTTCTTC.

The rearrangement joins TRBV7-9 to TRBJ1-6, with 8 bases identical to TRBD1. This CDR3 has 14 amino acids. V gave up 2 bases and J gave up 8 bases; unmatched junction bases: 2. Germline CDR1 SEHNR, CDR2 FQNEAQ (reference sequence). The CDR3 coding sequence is TGTGCCAGCAGCTTAACGACAGGGGATTCACCCCTCCACTTT. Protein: CASSLTTGDSPLHF.

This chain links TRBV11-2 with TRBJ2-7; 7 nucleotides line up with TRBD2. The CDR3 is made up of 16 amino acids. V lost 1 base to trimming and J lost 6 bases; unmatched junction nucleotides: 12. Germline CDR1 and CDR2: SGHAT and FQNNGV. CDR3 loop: CASSLVGRDPRLEQYF. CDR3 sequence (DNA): TGTGCCAGCAGCTTAGTAGGGAGGGATCCACGGCTCGAGCAGTACTTC.

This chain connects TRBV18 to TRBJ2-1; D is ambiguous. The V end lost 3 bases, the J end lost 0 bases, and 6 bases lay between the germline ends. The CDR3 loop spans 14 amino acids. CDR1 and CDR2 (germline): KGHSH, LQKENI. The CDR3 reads CASSPRSSYNEQFF. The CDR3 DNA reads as TGTGCCAGCTCACCCAGGAGCTCCTACAATGAGCAGTTCTTC.

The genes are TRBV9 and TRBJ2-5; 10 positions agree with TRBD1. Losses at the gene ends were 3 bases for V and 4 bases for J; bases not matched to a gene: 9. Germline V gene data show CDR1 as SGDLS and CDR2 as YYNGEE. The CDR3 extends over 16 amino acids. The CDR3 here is CASSAGQGEGRETQYF. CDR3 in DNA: TGTGCCAGCAGCGCCGGACAGGGGGAGGGTCGAGAGACCCAGTACTTC. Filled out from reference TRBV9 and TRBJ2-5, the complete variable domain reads DSGVTQTPKHLITATGQRVTLRCSPRSGDLSVYWYQQSLDQGLQFLIQYYNGEERAKGNILERFSAQQFPDLHSELNLSSLELGDSALYFCASSAGQGEGRETQYFGPGTRLLVL.

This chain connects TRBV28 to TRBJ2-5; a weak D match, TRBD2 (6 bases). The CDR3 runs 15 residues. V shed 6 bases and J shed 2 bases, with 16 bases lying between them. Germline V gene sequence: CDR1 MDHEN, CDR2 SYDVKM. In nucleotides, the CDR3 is TGTGCCAGCAGCTTTCAGGAGGGTTGGCAAGAGACCCAGTACTTC. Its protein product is CASSFQEGWQETQYF.

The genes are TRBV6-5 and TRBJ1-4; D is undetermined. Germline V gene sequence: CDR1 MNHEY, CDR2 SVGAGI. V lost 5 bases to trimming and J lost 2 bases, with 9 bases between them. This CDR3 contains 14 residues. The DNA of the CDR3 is TGTGCCAGCAGTGGCCCCGTGACTAATGAAAAACTGTTTTTT. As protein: CASSGPVTNEKLFF.

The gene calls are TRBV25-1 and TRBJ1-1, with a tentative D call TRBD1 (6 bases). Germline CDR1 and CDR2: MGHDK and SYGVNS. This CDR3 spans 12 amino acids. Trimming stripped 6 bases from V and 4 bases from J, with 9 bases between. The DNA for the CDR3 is TGTGCCAGCAGCCGAGGGGGCACTGAAGCTTTCTTT. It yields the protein CASSRGGTEAFF.

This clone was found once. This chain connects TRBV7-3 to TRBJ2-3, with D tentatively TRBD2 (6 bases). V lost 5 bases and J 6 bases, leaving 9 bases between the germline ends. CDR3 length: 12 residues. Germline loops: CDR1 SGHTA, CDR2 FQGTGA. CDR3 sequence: CASSPGDDTQYF. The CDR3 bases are TGTGCCAGCAGCCCGGGGGACGATACGCAGTATTTT.

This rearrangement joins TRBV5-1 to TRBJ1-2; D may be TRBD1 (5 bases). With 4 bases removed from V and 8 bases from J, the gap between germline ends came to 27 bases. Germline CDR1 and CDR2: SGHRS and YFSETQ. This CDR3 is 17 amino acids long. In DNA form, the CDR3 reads TGCGCCAGCAGCCCGCTGCAAGGGTCCGGGACGCCATCCGGCTACACCTTC. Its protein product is CASSPLQGSGTPSGYTF.

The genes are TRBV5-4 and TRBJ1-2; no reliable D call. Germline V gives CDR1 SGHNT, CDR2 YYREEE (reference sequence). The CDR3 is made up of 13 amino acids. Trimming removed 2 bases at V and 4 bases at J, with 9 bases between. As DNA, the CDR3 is TGTGCCAGCAGCTTTCGAGACCCCTATGGCTACACCTTC. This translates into CASSFRDPYGYTF.

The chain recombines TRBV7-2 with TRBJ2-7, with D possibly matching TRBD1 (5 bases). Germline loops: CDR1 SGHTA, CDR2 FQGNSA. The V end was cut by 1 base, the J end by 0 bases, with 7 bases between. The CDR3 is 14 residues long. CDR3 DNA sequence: TGTGCCAGCAGCTTAGACAGGAGCTCCTACGAGCAGTACTTC. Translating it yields CASSLDRSSYEQYF.

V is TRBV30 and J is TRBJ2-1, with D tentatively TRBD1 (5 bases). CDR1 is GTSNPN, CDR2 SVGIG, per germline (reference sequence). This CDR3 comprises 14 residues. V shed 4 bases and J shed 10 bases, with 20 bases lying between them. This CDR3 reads CAWKKGRALGEQFF. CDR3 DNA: TGTGCCTGGAAGAAGGGCAGGGCGTTGGGCGAGCAGTTCTTC.

The CDR3 spells CASSQEKGTSGYNEQFF. CDR3 sequence (DNA): TGCGCCAGCAGCCAAGAAAAAGGAACTAGCGGCTACAATGAGCAGTTCTTC. The chain recombines TRBV4-1 with TRBJ2-1, with 8 nucleotides matching TRBD2. The V gene end was trimmed by 0 bases and the J gene end by 3 bases; junction bases not matched to a gene: 7. CDR1 is MGHRA and CDR2 is YSYEKL in the germline V gene. The CDR3 sequence is 17 residues long.

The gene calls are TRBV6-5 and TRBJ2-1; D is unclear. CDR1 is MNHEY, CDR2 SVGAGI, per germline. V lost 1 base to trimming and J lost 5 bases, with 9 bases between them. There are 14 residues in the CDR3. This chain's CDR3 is CASSYWQDNNEQFF. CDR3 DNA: TGTGCCAGCAGTTACTGGCAGGATAACAATGAGCAGTTCTTC.

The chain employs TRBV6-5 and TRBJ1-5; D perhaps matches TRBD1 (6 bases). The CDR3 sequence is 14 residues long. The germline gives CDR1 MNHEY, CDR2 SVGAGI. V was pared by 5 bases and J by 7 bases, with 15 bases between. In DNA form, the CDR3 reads TGTGCCAGCAGTGCCCGGACAGAAGGACAGCCCCAGCATTTT. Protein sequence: CASSARTEGQPQHF.

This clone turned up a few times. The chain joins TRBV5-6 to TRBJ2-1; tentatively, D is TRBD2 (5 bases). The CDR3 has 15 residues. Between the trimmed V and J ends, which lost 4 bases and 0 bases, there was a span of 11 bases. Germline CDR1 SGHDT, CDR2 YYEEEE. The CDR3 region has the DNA TGTGCCAGCAGCGGCCAAGGGAGCTCCTACAATGAGCAGTTCTTC. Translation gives CASSGQGSSYNEQFF. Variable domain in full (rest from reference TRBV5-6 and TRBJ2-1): DAGVTQSPTHLIKTRGQQVTLRCSPKSGHDTVSWYQQALGQGPQFIFQYYEEEERQRGNFPDRFSGHQFPNYSSELNVNALLLGDSALYLCASSGQGSSYNEQFFGPGTRLTVL.

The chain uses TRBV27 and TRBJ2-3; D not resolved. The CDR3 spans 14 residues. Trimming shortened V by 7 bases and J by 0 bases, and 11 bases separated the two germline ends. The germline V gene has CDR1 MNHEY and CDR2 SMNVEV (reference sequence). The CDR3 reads CASKEGSSTDTQYF. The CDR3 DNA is TGTGCCAGCAAGGAAGGGTCAAGCACAGATACGCAGTATTTT.

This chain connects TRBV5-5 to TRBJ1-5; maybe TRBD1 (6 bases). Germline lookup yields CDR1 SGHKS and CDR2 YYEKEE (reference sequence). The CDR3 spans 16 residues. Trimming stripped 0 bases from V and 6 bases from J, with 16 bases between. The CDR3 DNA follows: TGTGCCAGCAGCTTGGCCGGGGCAGGAGGGGGTCAGCCCCAGCATTTT. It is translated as CASSLAGAGGGQPQHF.

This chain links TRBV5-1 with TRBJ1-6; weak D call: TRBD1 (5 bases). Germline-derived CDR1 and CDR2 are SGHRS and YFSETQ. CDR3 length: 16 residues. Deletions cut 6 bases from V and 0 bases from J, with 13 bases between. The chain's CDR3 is CASTRGVSSYNSPLHF. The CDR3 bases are TGCGCCAGCACCCGGGGGGTGAGCTCCTATAATTCACCCCTCCACTTT. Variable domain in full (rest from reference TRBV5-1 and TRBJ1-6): KAGVTQTPRYLIKTRGQQVTLSCSPISGHRSVSWYQQTPGQGLQFLFEYFSETQRNKGNFPGRFSGRQFSNSRSEMNVSTLELGDSALYLCASTRGVSSYNSPLHFGNGTRLTVT.

CDR3 sequence reads: CASSLSQGGHNEQFF. CDR3 coding DNA: TGCGCCAGCAGCTTGTCTCAGGGTGGCCACAATGAGCAGTTCTTC. The gene calls are TRBV5-1 and TRBJ2-1; possible D gene TRBD1, 5 bases. This CDR3 is built from 15 residues. V lost 1 base and J lost 5, with 13 bases in between. Germline CDR1 is SGHRS and CDR2 is YFSETQ.

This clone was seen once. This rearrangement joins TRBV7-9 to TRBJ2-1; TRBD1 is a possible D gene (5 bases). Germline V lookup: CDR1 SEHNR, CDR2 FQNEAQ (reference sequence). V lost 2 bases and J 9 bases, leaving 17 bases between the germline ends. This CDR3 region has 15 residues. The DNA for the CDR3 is TGTGCCAGCAGCTTACTCGGTCCAGGGTCCGGTGAGCAGTTCTTC. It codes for CASSLLGPGSGEQFF.